What follows is one T cell receptor (beta chain) and its context. This record comes from a study of blood T cell repertoires in COVID-19. Study-level information: The United States, Italy and Spain supplied acute and convalescent COVID-19 samples.

In germline, CDR1 is GTSNPN, CDR2 SVGIG (reference sequence). The CDR3 contains 13 residues. V gave up 8 bases and J gave up 4 bases; unmatched junction bases: 5. In the source study's methods: It was from reference gene primer amplification that nucleated cell counts were estimated. Only in-frame clones appear in the TCRdb table, and some are missing; sequencing was by immunoSEQ multiplex PCR. V and J calls and clone size follow that table, whereas D and trimming were derived from the DNA. The table includes 250,000 to 300,000 clones, around nine tenths detected once. Individuals aged roughly 18 to 90 years were recruited from 24 US areas. In Cohort 3, a recovered donor had either two negative PCRs, clearance, or symptom resolution.

The clonotype comes from a man aged 35 to 55 who had recovered from COVID-19. V is TRBV30 and J is TRBJ1-1; 12 bases match TRBD1. The specimen was PBMCs or T cells enriched from blood (not recorded which). Written as DNA, the CDR3 is TGTGCCGGAAGGGACAGGGGGCGCACTGAAGCTTTCTTT. Amino acids: CAGRDRGRTEAFF.